Detailed here is one TCR beta chain. Its antigen is not identified. Germline CDR1 SGHRS, CDR2 YFSETQ. CDR3 length: 15 amino acids. Trimming removed 4 bases from V and 2 bases from J; junction bases left unmatched: 7. The sample originates from a study of cytomegalovirus exposure and HLA in healthy donors. Notes on the study in general: It was likely that a cluster of highly shared sequence variants was a sequencing artifact. Reportedly, a later analysis found an Asian-associated ancestry cluster had fewer N-insertions than the approximately 670-donor mean.

The PCR used 60 Vbeta and 13 Jbeta primers. The protocol was immunoSEQ multiplex PCR, while the TCRdb copy is restricted to in-frame clones and leaves out a portion. The sample includes some 120,000 clones, approximately 80% of them seen just once. The sequence came from a man under 40 in good health and CMV-seronegative. This sequence joins TRBV5-1 and TRBJ2-7; 9 positions agree with TRBD2. The sample comprised PBMCs. CDR3 region: CASSIFSGSPYEQYF. CDR3 nucleotides: TGCGCCAGCAGCATTTTTAGCGGGAGCCCCTACGAGCAGTACTTC.